This entry describes one T cell receptor (beta chain). The sample originates from a study of blood T cell repertoires in COVID-19. Study-level background: Sources were T cells, B-cell-depleted T cells, or PBMCs; the material itself was cDNA or gDNA.

Clones were sequenced by immunoSEQ multiplex PCR, and TCRdb holds only the in-frame ones, with some missing. The data hold about 480,000 clones, with 80% to 90% observed a single time. The CDR3 extends over 15 amino acids. With 1 base removed from V and 5 bases from J, the gap between germline ends came to 18 bases. CDR1 GTSNPN and CDR2 SVGIG come from the germline V gene (reference sequence). Sequencing was done on a sample of peripheral blood. This sequence originates from a woman in her thirties with acute or convalescent COVID-19. The J gene is TRBJ2-7, the V gene TRBV30; no clear D gene. CDR3 in amino acids: CAWSGGSGFNNEQYF. The DNA for the CDR3 is TGTGCCTGGAGTGGAGGCTCTGGGTTTAACAACGAGCAGTACTTC.